The 9 T cell receptor beta chains given below trace back to one sample, sequenced in a study of beta chain features in type 1 diabetes. The study's findings and limits: Moderate yet significant TCRB CDR3 shortening was seen in Type 1 diabetes patients in all four CD4+ subsets.

Reverse transcription of all isolated RNA meant that expressed TCRB transcripts were sequenced. Clones were read by immunoSEQ multiplex PCR, and TCRdb kept only the in-frame ones, dropping some. Among about 740,000 clones listed, roughly 13% were seen once. These receptors lack a known antigen. Input material: naive CD4+ T cells from blood. These receptors were obtained from a young man with type 1 diabetes.

This clone was seen a few times. The rearrangement links TRBV5-8 to TRBJ2-7, with D uncertain. V was clipped by 2 bases and J by 4 bases, with 25 bases between them. The CDR3 has 18 amino acids. The germline V gene has CDR1 SGHTS and CDR2 YDEGEE. The CDR3 reads CASSLILGNSDTGYEQYF. The DNA of the CDR3 is TGTGCCAGCAGCTTAATATTGGGAAACAGCGACACCGGATACGAGCAGTACTTC.

The chain uses TRBV6-5 and TRBJ2-3; D ambiguous. Germline V lookup: CDR1 MNHEY, CDR2 SVGAGI. Trimming took 0 bases from V and 1 from J, leaving 8 bases between them. The CDR3 is 15 amino acids. For the CDR3, the DNA is TGTGCCAGCAGTTACTCTCCGTCCCGCACAGATACGCAGTATTTT. It translates to CASSYSPSRTDTQYF.

The V call is TRBV27, the J call TRBJ1-2; D might be TRBD1 (5 bases). V was shortened by 9 bases and J by 3 bases, with 8 bases between the two germline ends. The CDR3 contains 11 residues. CDR1 is MNHEY and CDR2 is SMNVEV in the germline V gene (reference sequence). The CDR3 is CASRDHYGYTF. The CDR3 DNA reads TGTGCCAGTCGGGACCACTATGGCTACACCTTC.

The chain has TRBV6-6 and TRBJ2-5; 8 bases agree with TRBD1. From germline, CDR1 is MNHNY and CDR2 SVGAGI (reference sequence). V shed 7 bases, J shed 2 bases, and the junction held 3 bases outside the gene matches. The CDR3 is 13 amino acids. The CDR3, as DNA: TGTGCCAGCACGTACAGGGGGCAAGAGACCCAGTACTTC. Residues: CASTYRGQETQYF.

The chain couples TRBV19 to TRBJ2-2; 8 nucleotides align to TRBD1. V shed 6 bases, J shed 4 bases, and the junction held 7 bases outside the gene matches. CDR1 is LNHDA and CDR2 is SQIVND in the germline V gene (reference sequence). The CDR3 totals 15 residues. This CDR3 is CASSPGGAGTGELFF. The CDR3 region has the DNA TGTGCCAGTAGCCCAGGGGGCGCGGGCACCGGGGAGCTGTTTTTT. The full variable domain, in which reference TRBV19 and TRBJ2-2 provide the parts outside the CDR3, is DGGITQSPKYLFRKEGQNVTLSCEQNLNHDAMYWYRQDPGQGLRLIYYSQIVNDFQKGDIAEGYSVSREKKESFPLTVTSAQKNPTAFYLCASSPGGAGTGELFFGEGSRLTVL.

Concerning this clone: One end of the junction varies from germline; a read error may be responsible. In DNA, the CDR3 is TGTGCCACCAGTCCGGGACAGGGGACGACCTACAATGAGCAGTTCTTC. Encoded protein: CATSPGQGTTYNEQFF. The chain combines TRBV10-3 with TRBJ2-1, with 10 bases matching TRBD1. The CDR3 is made up of 16 amino acids. Germline assignment: CDR1 ENHRY and CDR2 SYGVKD.

The gene calls are TRBV30 and TRBJ1-4, with 8 nucleotides matching TRBD1. This CDR3 contains 14 residues. Trimming took 7 bases from V and 1 from J; bases not matched to a gene: 5. The germline gives CDR1 GTSNPN, CDR2 SVGIG (reference sequence). In nucleotides, the CDR3 is TGTGCCTTGGACAGGGACAAAACTAATGAAAAACTGTTTTTT. Its protein product is CALDRDKTNEKLFF.

This clone was found a few times. This sequence joins TRBV30 and TRBJ1-1, with TRBD1 as a possible D gene (5 bases). Germline V gene data show CDR1 as GTSNPN and CDR2 as SVGIG (reference sequence). The CDR3 is 13 residues long. Trimming removed 6 bases from V and 4 bases from J, with 15 bases in between. Written as DNA, the CDR3 is TGTGCCTGCCAGTCCAAGGGGTCCACTGAAGCTTTCTTT. This translates into CACQSKGSTEAFF. The variable domain in full, completed from reference TRBV30 and TRBJ1-1, reads SQTIHQWPATLVQPVGSPLSLECTVEGTSNPNLYWYRQAAGRGLQLLFYSVGIGQISSEVPQNLSASRPQDRQFILSSKKLLLSDSGFYLCACQSKGSTEAFFGQGTRLTVV.

The gene calls are TRBV10-3 and TRBJ2-6; a possible D gene is TRBD1 (6 bases). CDR1 is ENHRY and CDR2 is SYGVKD in the germline V gene. The length of the CDR3 is 19 residues. Trimming took 0 bases from V and 0 from J, leaving 15 bases between them. In nucleotides, the CDR3 is TGTGCCATCAGTGAGTCGCCGGGACAACTCGACTCTGGGGCCAACGTCCTGACTTTC. Protein: CAISESPGQLDSGANVLTF.